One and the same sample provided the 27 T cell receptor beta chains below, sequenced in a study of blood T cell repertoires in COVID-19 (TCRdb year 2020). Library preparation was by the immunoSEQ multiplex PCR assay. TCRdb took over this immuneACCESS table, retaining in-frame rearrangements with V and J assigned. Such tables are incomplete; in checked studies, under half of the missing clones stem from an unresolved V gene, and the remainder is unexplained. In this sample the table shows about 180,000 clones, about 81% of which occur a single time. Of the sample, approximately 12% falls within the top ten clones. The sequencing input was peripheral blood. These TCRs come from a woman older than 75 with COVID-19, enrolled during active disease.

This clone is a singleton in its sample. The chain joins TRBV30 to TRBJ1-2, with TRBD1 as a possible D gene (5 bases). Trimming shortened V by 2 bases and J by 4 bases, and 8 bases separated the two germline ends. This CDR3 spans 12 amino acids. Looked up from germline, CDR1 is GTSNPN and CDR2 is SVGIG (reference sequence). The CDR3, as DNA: TGTGCCTGGAGTTTGGGGGGCTATGGCTACACCTTC. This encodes CAWSLGGYGYTF.

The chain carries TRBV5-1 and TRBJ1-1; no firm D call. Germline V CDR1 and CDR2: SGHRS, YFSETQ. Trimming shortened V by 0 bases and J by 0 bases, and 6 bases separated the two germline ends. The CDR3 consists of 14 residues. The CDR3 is CASSLGAMNTEAFF. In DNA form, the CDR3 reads TGCGCCAGCAGCTTGGGAGCTATGAACACTGAAGCTTTCTTT.

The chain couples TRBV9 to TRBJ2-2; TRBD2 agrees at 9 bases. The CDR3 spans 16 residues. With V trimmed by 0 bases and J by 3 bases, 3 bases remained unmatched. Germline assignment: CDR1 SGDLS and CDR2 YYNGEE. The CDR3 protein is CASSVDVAGDTGELFF. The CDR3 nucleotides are TGTGCCAGCAGCGTAGATGTAGCGGGAGACACCGGGGAGCTGTTTTTT.

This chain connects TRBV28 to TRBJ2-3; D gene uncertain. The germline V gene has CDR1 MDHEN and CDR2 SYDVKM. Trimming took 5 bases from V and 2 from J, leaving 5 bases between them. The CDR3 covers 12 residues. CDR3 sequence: CASSPHTDTQYF. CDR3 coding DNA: TGTGCCAGCAGTCCCCACACAGATACGCAGTATTTT.

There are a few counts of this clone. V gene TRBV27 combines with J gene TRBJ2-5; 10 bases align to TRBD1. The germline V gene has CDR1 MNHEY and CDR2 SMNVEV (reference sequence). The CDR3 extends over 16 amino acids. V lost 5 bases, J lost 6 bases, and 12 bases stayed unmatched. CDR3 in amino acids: CASSRTGGFSRKTQYF. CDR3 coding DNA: TGTGCCAGCAGTCGGACAGGGGGGTTTAGTAGAAAGACCCAGTACTTC.

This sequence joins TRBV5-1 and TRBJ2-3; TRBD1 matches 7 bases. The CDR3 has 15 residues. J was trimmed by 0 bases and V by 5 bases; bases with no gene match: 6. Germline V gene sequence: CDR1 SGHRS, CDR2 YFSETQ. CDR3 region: CASRVQGISTDTQYF. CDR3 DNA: TGCGCCAGCAGGGTACAGGGGATCAGCACAGATACGCAGTATTTT. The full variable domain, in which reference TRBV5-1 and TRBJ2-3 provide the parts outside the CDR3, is KAGVTQTPRYLIKTRGQQVTLSCSPISGHRSVSWYQQTPGQGLQFLFEYFSETQRNKGNFPGRFSGRQFSNSRSEMNVSTLELGDSALYLCASRVQGISTDTQYFGPGTRLTVL.

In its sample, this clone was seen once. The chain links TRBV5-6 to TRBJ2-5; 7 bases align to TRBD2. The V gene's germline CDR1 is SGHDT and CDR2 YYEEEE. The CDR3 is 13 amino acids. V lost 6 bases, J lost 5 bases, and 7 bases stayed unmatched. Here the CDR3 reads CASTNGGWETQYF. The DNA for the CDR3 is TGTGCCAGCACCAACGGGGGGTGGGAGACCCAGTACTTC.

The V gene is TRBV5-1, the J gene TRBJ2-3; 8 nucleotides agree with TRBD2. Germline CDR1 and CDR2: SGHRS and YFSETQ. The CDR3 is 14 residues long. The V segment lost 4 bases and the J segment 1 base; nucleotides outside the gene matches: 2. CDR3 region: CASSPGGRTDTQYF. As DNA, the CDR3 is TGCGCCAGCAGCCCGGGGGGGCGCACAGATACGCAGTATTTT.

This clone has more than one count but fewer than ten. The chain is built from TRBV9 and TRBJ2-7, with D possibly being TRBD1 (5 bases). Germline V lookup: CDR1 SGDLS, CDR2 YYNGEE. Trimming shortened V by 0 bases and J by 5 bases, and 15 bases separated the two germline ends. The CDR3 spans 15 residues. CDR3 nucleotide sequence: TGTGCCAGCAGCGTAGGAGGCAGGGTAGGGAACGAGCAGTACTTC. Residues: CASSVGGRVGNEQYF.

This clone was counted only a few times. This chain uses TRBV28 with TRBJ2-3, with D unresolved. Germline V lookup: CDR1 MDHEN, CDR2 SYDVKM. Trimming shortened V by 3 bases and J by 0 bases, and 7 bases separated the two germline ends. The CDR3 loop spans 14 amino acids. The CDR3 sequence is CASSFHESTDTQYF. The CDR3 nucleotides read TGTGCCAGCAGTTTTCACGAGAGCACAGATACGCAGTATTTT.

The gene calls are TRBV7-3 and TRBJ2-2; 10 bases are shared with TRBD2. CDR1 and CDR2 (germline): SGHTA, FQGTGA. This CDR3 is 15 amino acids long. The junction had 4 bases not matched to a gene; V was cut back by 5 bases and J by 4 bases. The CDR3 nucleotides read TGTGCCAGCAGCCGACTAGCGGGCTTCACCGGGGAGCTGTTTTTT. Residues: CASSRLAGFTGELFF.

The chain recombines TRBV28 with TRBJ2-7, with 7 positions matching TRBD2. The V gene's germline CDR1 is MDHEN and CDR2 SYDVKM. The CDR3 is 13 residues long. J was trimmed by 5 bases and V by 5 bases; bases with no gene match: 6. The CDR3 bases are TGTGCCAGCAGTCCCTCGGGGGGAAACGAGCAGTACTTC. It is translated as CASSPSGGNEQYF.

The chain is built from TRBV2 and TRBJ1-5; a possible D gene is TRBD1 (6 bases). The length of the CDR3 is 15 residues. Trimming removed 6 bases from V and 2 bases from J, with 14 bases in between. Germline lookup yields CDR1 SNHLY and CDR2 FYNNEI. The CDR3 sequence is CASRPQGRGNQPQHF. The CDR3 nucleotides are TGTGCCAGCAGGCCACAGGGTAGGGGCAATCAGCCCCAGCATTTT.

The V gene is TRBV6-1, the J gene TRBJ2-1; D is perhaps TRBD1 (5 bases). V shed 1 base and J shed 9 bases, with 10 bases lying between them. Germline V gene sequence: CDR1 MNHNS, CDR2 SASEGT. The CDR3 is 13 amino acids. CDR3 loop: CASSEVQVTEQFF. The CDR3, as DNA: TGTGCCAGCAGTGAAGTACAGGTCACTGAGCAGTTCTTC.

CDR3 residues: CASSLRVTGEDYGYTF. Here the CDR3 DNA reads TGTGCCAGCAGTTTAAGGGTGACAGGGGAAGACTATGGCTACACCTTC. The J gene is TRBJ1-2, the V gene TRBV27, with 8 bases matching TRBD1. J lost 3 bases, V lost 2 bases, and 8 bases had no gene match. Germline values: CDR1 MNHEY, CDR2 SMNVEV (reference sequence). There are 16 residues in the CDR3.

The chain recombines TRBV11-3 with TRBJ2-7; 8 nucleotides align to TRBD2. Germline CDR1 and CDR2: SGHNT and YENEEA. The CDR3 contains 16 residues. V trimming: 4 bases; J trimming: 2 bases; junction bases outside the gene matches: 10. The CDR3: CASSYLGGGLPYEQYF. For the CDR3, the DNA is TGTGCCAGCAGCTACCTCGGGGGGGGTCTTCCCTACGAGCAGTACTTC.

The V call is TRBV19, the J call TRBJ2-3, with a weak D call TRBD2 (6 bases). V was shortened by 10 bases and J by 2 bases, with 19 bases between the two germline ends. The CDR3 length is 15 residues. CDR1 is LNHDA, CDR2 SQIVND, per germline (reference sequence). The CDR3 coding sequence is TGTGCCACCCAACCCTCCGGGACTTACACAGATACGCAGTATTTT. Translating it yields CATQPSGTYTDTQYF.

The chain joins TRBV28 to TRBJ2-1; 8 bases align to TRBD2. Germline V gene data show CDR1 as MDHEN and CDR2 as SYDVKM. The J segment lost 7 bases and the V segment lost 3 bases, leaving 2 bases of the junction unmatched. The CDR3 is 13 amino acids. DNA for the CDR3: TGTGCCAGCAGTTTGGGACTAGTAAATGAGCAGTTCTTC. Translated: CASSLGLVNEQFF.

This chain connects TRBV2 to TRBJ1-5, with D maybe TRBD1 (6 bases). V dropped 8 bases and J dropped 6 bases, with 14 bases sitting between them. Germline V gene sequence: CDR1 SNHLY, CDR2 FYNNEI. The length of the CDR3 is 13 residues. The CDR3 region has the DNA TGTGCCAGCGAGGGGGGGAATGGTCAGCCCCAGCATTTT. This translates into CASEGGNGQPQHF.

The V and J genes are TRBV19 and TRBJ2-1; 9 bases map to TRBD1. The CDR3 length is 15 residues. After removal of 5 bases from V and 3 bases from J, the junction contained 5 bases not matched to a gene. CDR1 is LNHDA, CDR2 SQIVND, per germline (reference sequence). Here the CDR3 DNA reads TGTGCCAGTAGTGGACAGGGGACGCTCTACAATGAGCAGTTCTTC. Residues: CASSGQGTLYNEQFF.

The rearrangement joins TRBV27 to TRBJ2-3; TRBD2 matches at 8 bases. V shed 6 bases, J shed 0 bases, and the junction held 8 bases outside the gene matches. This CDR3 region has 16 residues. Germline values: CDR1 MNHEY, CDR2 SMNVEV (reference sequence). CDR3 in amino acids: CASSPIAGRSTDTQYF. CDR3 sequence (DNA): TGTGCCAGCAGCCCAATAGCGGGACGGAGCACAGATACGCAGTATTTT.

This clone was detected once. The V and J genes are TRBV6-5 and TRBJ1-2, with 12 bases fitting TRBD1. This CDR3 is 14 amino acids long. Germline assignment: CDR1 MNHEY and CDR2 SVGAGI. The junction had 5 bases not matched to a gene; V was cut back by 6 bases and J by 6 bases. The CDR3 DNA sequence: TGTGCCAGCAGCCGGGACAGGGGGCGCGATGGCTACACCTTC. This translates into CASSRDRGRDGYTF.

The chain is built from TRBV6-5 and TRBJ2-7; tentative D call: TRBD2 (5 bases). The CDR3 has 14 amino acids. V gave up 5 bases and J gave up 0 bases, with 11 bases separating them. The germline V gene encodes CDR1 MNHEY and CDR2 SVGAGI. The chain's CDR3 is CASSPRESSYEQYF. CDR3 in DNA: TGTGCCAGCAGTCCTCGGGAAAGCTCCTACGAGCAGTACTTC.

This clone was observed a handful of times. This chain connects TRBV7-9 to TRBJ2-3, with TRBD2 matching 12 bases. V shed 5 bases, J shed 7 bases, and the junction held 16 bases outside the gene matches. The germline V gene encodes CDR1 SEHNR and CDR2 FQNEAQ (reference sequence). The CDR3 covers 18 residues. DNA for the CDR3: TGTGCCAGCAGCCCAAAATGGAGGCTAGCGGGGGGGCTGAATACGCAGTATTTT. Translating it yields CASSPKWRLAGGLNTQYF. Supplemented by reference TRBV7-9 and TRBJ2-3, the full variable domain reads DTGVSQNPRHKITKRGQNVTFRCDPISEHNRLYWYRQTLGQGPEFLTYFQNEAQLEKSRLLSDRFSAERPKGSFSTLEIQRTEQGDSAMYLCASSPKWRLAGGLNTQYFGPGTRLTVL.

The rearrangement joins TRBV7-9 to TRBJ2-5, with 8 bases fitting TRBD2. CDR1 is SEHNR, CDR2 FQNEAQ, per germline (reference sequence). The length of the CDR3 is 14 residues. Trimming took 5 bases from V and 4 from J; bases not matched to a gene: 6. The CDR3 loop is CASSPSGRGETQYF. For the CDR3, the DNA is TGTGCCAGCAGCCCTAGCGGGCGGGGAGAGACCCAGTACTTC.

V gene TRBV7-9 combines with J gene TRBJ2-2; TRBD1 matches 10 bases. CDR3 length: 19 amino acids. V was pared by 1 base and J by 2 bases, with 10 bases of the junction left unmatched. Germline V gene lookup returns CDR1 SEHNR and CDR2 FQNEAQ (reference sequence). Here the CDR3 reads CASSLEELRTGGNTGELFF. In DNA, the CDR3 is TGTGCCAGCAGCTTAGAAGAGTTGAGGACAGGGGGTAACACCGGGGAGCTGTTTTTT. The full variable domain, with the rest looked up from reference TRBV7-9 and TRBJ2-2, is DTGVSQNPRHKITKRGQNVTFRCDPISEHNRLYWYRQTLGQGPEFLTYFQNEAQLEKSRLLSDRFSAERPKGSFSTLEIQRTEQGDSAMYLCASSLEELRTGGNTGELFFGEGSRLTVL.

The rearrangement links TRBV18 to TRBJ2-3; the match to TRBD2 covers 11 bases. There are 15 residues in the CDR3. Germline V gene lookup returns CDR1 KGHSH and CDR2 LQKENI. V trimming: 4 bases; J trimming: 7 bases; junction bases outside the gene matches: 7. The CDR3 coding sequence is TGTGCCAGCTCACTGTGGACTAGCGGGTCATATACGCAGTATTTT. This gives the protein CASSLWTSGSYTQYF.